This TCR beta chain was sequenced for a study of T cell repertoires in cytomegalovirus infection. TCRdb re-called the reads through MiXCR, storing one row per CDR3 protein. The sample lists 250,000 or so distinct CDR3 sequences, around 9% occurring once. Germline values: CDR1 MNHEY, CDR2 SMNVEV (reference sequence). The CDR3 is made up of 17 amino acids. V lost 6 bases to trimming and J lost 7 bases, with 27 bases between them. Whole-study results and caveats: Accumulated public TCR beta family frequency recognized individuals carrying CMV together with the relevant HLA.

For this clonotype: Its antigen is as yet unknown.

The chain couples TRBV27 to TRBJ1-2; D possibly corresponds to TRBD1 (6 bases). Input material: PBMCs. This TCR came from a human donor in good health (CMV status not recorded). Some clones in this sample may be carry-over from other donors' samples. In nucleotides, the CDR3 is TGTGCCAGCAGACCGGGCCCGCGACAGGTCAAAAGGAGTGGCTACACCTTC. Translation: CASRPGPRQVKRSGYTF.